Sequencing of this TCR beta chain was carried out in a study of blood T cell repertoires in COVID-19. For the study at large: Nucleic acid was either cDNA or gDNA, and it came from T cells, B-cell-depleted T cells, or PBMCs.

The CDR3 spans 11 residues. The germline V gene has CDR1 MNHEY and CDR2 SVGAGI. V gave up 6 bases and J gave up 10 bases, with 10 bases separating them. The method was immunoSEQ multiplex PCR; TCRdb's version includes in-frame clones alone and lacks a portion of them. In the table there are fewer than 450,000 clones, less than 95% of which are singletons. Sequencing used PBMCs or T cells enriched from blood (not recorded which). The TCR sequence derives from a man younger than 35 who had recovered from COVID-19. The chain links TRBV6-5 to TRBJ2-1, with a possible D match to TRBD1 (6 bases). CDR3 nucleotides: TGTGCCAGCAGACAAGACAGGGAGCAGTTCTTC. Translated, it gives CASRQDREQFF.